The 28 T cell receptor beta chains in this list originate from one sample, sequenced in a study of cytomegalovirus exposure and HLA in healthy donors. In the PCR, 60 Vbeta and 13 Jbeta primers were used. The assay was immunoSEQ multiplex PCR, and TCRdb's table has in-frame clones only and misses some. This sample's table reports roughly 60,000 clones. Sequencing was done on a sample of PBMCs. The receptors were gathered from a young woman in good health and CMV-seronegative.

The chain uses TRBV5-1 and TRBJ1-2; the D gene is possibly TRBD1 (5 bases). Germline V gene sequence: CDR1 SGHRS, CDR2 YFSETQ. This CDR3 contains 14 residues. Trimming took 6 bases from V and 3 from J, leaving 15 bases between them. Written as DNA, the CDR3 is TGCGCCAGCACCGAGACAGATCCCTACTATGGCTACACCTTC. Protein sequence: CASTETDPYYGYTF.

The chain employs TRBV5-4 and TRBJ2-2; 8 positions match TRBD1. V shed 0 bases and J 9 bases; nucleotides not matched to a gene: 4. This CDR3 region has 14 residues. Germline V lookup: CDR1 SGHNT, CDR2 YYREEE (reference sequence). CDR3 region: CASSLELRGRELFF. CDR3 DNA sequence: TGTGCCAGCAGCTTGGAGCTCAGGGGGCGGGAGCTGTTTTTT.

The J gene is TRBJ1-1, the V gene TRBV5-1, with a possible D match to TRBD1 (6 bases). This CDR3 is built from 16 residues. Per the germline V gene, CDR1 is SGHRS and CDR2 is YFSETQ. V shed 0 bases and J shed 2 bases, with 14 bases lying between them. The CDR3, as DNA: TGCGCCAGCAGCTTGGCCCCCAGGGGCTTTAACACTGAAGCTTTCTTT. It codes for CASSLAPRGFNTEAFF.

This chain links TRBV29-1 with TRBJ2-2, with TRBD1 as a possible D gene (5 bases). From germline, CDR1 is SQVTM and CDR2 ANQGSEA. The ends were cut back, 2 bases at V and 7 bases at J, with 11 bases in the middle. This CDR3 has 13 amino acids. The CDR3 spells CSVERGRIGELFF. Written as DNA, the CDR3 is TGCAGCGTTGAAAGGGGCCGGATCGGGGAGCTGTTTTTT.

J is TRBJ2-3 and V is TRBV6-1; D is possibly TRBD2 (6 bases). Germline V gene sequence: CDR1 MNHNS, CDR2 SASEGT. The CDR3 runs 13 residues. Trimming pared 7 bases from V and 4 bases from J, leaving 12 bases between. CDR3 DNA: TGTGCCAGCATTGGTCCGGGGGCAGATACGCAGTATTTT. It codes for CASIGPGADTQYF.

The rearrangement links TRBV6-1 to TRBJ2-7, with D perhaps TRBD1 (6 bases). The V end was cut by 5 bases, the J end by 3 bases, with 17 bases between. The germline gives CDR1 MNHNS, CDR2 SASEGT. The CDR3 extends over 15 amino acids. The DNA of the CDR3 is TGTGCCAGCAGTCTAGACAGGACCCAAAACTACGAGCAGTACTTC. This codes for CASSLDRTQNYEQYF.

This chain uses TRBV6-5 with TRBJ2-7, with TRBD2 as a possible D gene (5 bases). From germline, CDR1 is MNHEY and CDR2 SVGAGI. CDR3 length equals 14 residues. Trimming took off 6 bases at V and 2 bases at J, with 14 bases between the two ends. The CDR3 DNA follows: TGTGCCAGCAGACTATCAACGGGAACCTACGAGCAGTACTTC. Translated, it gives CASRLSTGTYEQYF.

The chain has TRBV30 and TRBJ1-5; D is perhaps TRBD1 (5 bases). Trimming left V 2 bases short and J 2 bases short, with 25 bases between. The CDR3 totals 19 residues. Germline lookup yields CDR1 GTSNPN and CDR2 SVGIG (reference sequence). CDR3: CAWSPGGSWGRAGNQPQHF. The CDR3 region has the DNA TGTGCCTGGAGTCCGGGGGGTTCATGGGGCCGAGCGGGCAATCAGCCCCAGCATTTT.

The V gene is TRBV30, the J gene TRBJ2-3, with D maybe TRBD1 (5 bases). The CDR3 has 13 residues. Trimming took off 4 bases at V and 0 bases at J, with 8 bases between the two ends. Germline loops: CDR1 GTSNPN, CDR2 SVGIG (reference sequence). The CDR3 DNA follows: TGTGCCTGGACCACAGGAAGCACAGATACGCAGTATTTT. It translates to CAWTTGSTDTQYF.

Points on this clone: The conserved closing phenylalanine or tryptophan is absent in this CDR3, likely reflecting a read error. V usage is TRBV18 and J usage is TRBJ1-1; the match to TRBD1 covers 9 bases. V dropped 6 bases and J dropped 3; count of bases not matched to a gene: 11. The CDR3 has 16 residues. Germline loops: CDR1 KGHSH, CDR2 LQKENI. In nucleotides, the CDR3 is TGTGCCAGCTCCCCAACTCAGACAGGGGGTCACACTGAAGCTTTCCTT. It translates to CASSPTQTGGHTEAFL.

The chain links TRBV6-5 to TRBJ1-3; no firm D call. The CDR3 is 15 residues long. The V and J ends lost 0 bases and 2 bases respectively, with 8 bases between them. Germline V CDR1 and CDR2: MNHEY, SVGAGI. The CDR3 sequence: CASSYSGRPGNTIYF. DNA of the CDR3: TGTGCCAGCAGTTACTCGGGCAGGCCTGGAAACACCATATATTTT.

Concerning this clone: Other DNA sequences in the same sample also yield this CDR3. For the CDR3, the DNA is TGTGCCAGCAGGCGACAGGGAGGCTCACCCCTCCACTTT. This translates into CASRRQGGSPLHF. This chain uses TRBV6-5 with TRBJ1-6, with 7 positions matching TRBD1. The CDR3 consists of 13 residues. The V gene's germline CDR1 is MNHEY and CDR2 SVGAGI. V trimming: 6 bases; J trimming: 10 bases; junction bases outside the gene matches: 6.

This sequence joins TRBV2 and TRBJ2-1; D is possibly TRBD2 (6 bases). This CDR3 spans 17 amino acids. Germline V lookup: CDR1 SNHLY, CDR2 FYNNEI. Trimming removed 5 bases from V and 9 bases from J, with 26 bases in between. The CDR3 bases are TGTGCCAGCAGTCGTCGACTAGTGGCGAGGCTTGCGGTTGAGCAGTTCTTC. It codes for CASSRRLVARLAVEQFF.

This chain links TRBV25-1 with TRBJ1-1; D gene uncertain. The germline gives CDR1 MGHDK, CDR2 SYGVNS. V was trimmed by 1 base and J by 1 base, leaving 10 bases between them. The CDR3 length is 15 residues. CDR3 DNA sequence: TGTGCCAGCAGTGAATTGGCCTCGGGGAACACTGAAGCTTTCTTT. This sequence encodes CASSELASGNTEAFF.

CDR3: CASSQRQGLEQYF. CDR3 coding DNA: TGCGCCAGCAGCCAAAGACAGGGGCTCGAGCAGTACTTC. This chain links TRBV4-1 with TRBJ2-7; 8 bases align to TRBD1. CDR1 is MGHRA, CDR2 YSYEKL, per germline. This CDR3 spans 13 amino acids. V lost 2 bases and J lost 6; bases outside the gene matches: 3.

The rearrangement joins TRBV5-1 to TRBJ2-1, with 7 nucleotides matching TRBD1. Trimming cost V 4 bases and J 2 bases; bases outside gene matches: 3. This CDR3 is built from 14 residues. Looked up from germline, CDR1 is SGHRS and CDR2 is YFSETQ. CDR3 DNA: TGCGCCAGCAGCCCTGGACAGGCCTACAATGAGCAGTTCTTC. Translating gives CASSPGQAYNEQFF.

V gene TRBV18 combines with J gene TRBJ1-1; 12 bases are shared with TRBD1. The CDR3 sequence is 17 residues long. Trimming took 3 bases from V and 4 from J; bases not matched to a gene: 9. The germline CDR1 and CDR2 sequences are KGHSH and LQKENI. The CDR3 spells CASSPTGTGGYSTEAFF. DNA of the CDR3: TGTGCCAGCTCACCTACCGGGACAGGGGGCTATAGCACTGAAGCTTTCTTT.

This chain joins TRBV4-1 and TRBJ1-4; TRBD1 aligns across 11 bases. CDR3 length: 20 residues. Germline assignment: CDR1 MGHRA and CDR2 YSYEKL. V gave up 0 bases and J gave up 0 bases; unmatched junction bases: 9. CDR3 bases: TGCGCCAGCAGCCAAGATCGCGACCCGGGACAGGGGGCAACTAATGAAAAACTGTTTTTT. Amino acid sequence: CASSQDRDPGQGATNEKLFF.

This sequence joins TRBV11-2 and TRBJ2-7, with no clear D. The CDR3 extends over 12 amino acids. V was cut by 3 bases and J by 5 bases, with 8 bases left in between. Germline V lookup: CDR1 SGHAT, CDR2 FQNNGV. The CDR3: CASSLSVDEQYF. CDR3 DNA sequence: TGTGCCAGCAGCTTGAGTGTAGACGAGCAGTACTTC.

The chain uses TRBV28 and TRBJ1-4; 10 bases are shared with TRBD1. Germline-derived CDR1 and CDR2 are MDHEN and SYDVKM. Losses at the gene ends were 5 bases for V and 3 bases for J; bases not matched to a gene: 3. The CDR3 is 15 residues long. CDR3 sequence reads: CASSRQGASNEKLFF. In DNA form, the CDR3 reads TGTGCCAGCAGTCGACAGGGGGCGTCTAATGAAAAACTGTTTTTT.

The gene calls are TRBV30 and TRBJ1-1; no reliable D call. Per germline, CDR1 GTSNPN and CDR2 SVGIG (reference sequence). Trimming cost V 5 bases and J 10 bases, with 14 bases left between them. This CDR3 is built from 11 residues. The CDR3 loop reads CAWARGAGAFF. Written as DNA, the CDR3 is TGTGCCTGGGCCCGTGGAGCGGGAGCTTTCTTT.

In regard to this clone: Other DNA sequences in the sample encode the same CDR3. The rearrangement uses TRBV18 and TRBJ1-5; the D gene is possibly TRBD1 (5 bases). Looked up from germline, CDR1 is KGHSH and CDR2 is LQKENI. Trimming removed 1 base from V and 3 bases from J, with 7 bases in between. The CDR3 runs to 14 residues. CDR3 bases: TGTGCCAGCTCACCACAGGGGTCCAATCAGCCCCAGCATTTT. Translated, it gives CASSPQGSNQPQHF. Complete variable domain (other parts from reference TRBV18 and TRBJ1-5): NAGVMQNPRHLVRRRGQEARLRCSPMKGHSHVYWYRQLPEEGLKFMVYLQKENIIDESGMPKERFSAEFPKEGPSILRIQQVVRGDSAAYFCASSPQGSNQPQHFGDGTRLSIL.

This chain joins TRBV5-8 and TRBJ1-2; D is unresolved. Germline V CDR1 and CDR2: SGHTS, YDEGEE. The CDR3 has 12 residues. V lost 2 bases to trimming and J lost 6 bases, with 8 bases between them. CDR3 nucleotides: TGTGCCAGCAGCTTAGTTGAGAATGGCTACACCTTC. Protein product: CASSLVENGYTF.

The genes are TRBV20-1 and TRBJ1-5; D gene ambiguous. The CDR3 is 11 residues long. V was shortened by 5 bases and J by 3 bases, with 5 bases between the two germline ends. Per the germline V gene, CDR1 is DFQATT and CDR2 is SNEGSKA (reference sequence). The CDR3 spells CSALSNQPQHF. CDR3 nucleotides: TGCAGTGCTCTTTCCAATCAGCCCCAGCATTTT.

The genes are TRBV5-1 and TRBJ1-1, with 7 bases fitting TRBD1. Trimming at V came to 4 bases and at J to 1 base, leaving 4 bases not matched to a gene. CDR1 and CDR2 from the germline V gene are SGHRS and YFSETQ. CDR3 length: 14 residues. The CDR3 DNA sequence: TGCGCCAGCAGCATCCAGGGGGGGAACACTGAAGCTTTCTTT. Its protein product is CASSIQGGNTEAFF.

This chain uses TRBV28 with TRBJ1-5; 10 positions match TRBD1. The CDR3 extends over 15 amino acids. Germline CDR1 and CDR2: MDHEN and SYDVKM. Trimming at V came to 5 bases and at J to 6 bases, leaving 7 bases not matched to a gene. In DNA form, the CDR3 reads TGTGCCAGCAGTATCCCGACAGGGGGCGTTCAGCCCCAGCATTTT. Its translation is CASSIPTGGVQPQHF.

The chain has TRBV14 and TRBJ2-2; 8 bases fit TRBD2. This CDR3 comprises 15 residues. Germline lookup yields CDR1 SGHDN and CDR2 FVKESK. V shed 8 bases, J shed 5 bases, and the junction held 10 bases outside the gene matches. CDR3 in amino acids: CASERGGLRTGELFF. Here the CDR3 DNA reads TGTGCCAGCGAACGGGGGGGTTTAAGGACCGGGGAGCTGTTTTTT.

The chain has TRBV18 and TRBJ2-6; possible D gene TRBD2, 6 bases. Germline V gives CDR1 KGHSH, CDR2 LQKENI. There are 17 residues in the CDR3. Trimming cost V 5 bases and J 0 bases, with 14 bases left between them. The CDR3 DNA follows: TGTGCCAGCTCATCCCAGCACGGGGGCTCTGGGGCCAACGTCCTGACTTTC. It is translated as CASSSQHGGSGANVLTF.